The clone carrying this T cell receptor (beta chain) was picked up a small number of times. The antigen is undetermined. The cDNA came from 5'RACE with 10-nucleotide random UMIs. In each sequencing run, over 180 million TCR-beta sequences were generated from 15-18 subjects. TCRdb redid the calling of the 5' RACE reads with MiXCR, one entry per CDR3 protein. The table lists some 78,000 distinct CDR3 sequences, just over 5% of them singletons. The record originates from a study of neurological immune-mediated disorders. Study results and limitations: No sharing of CDR3 amino acid sequences was observed among expanded clones across subjects, suggesting private repertoires in all groups. Multiple sclerosis was found to have the least TCR clonal expansion, below healthy controls, and HTLV-1-associated myelopathy the most.

From germline, CDR1 is MNHEY and CDR2 SVGAGI. The CDR3 is made up of 17 amino acids. V was clipped by 0 bases and J by 9 bases, with 21 bases between them. The chain links TRBV6-5 to TRBJ2-4; a possible D gene is TRBD2 (6 bases). The origin of this receptor is a woman aged 25 to 39 with multiple sclerosis. Input material: PBMCs. CDR3 sequence reads: CASSYSATTIGRGIQYF. The CDR3 bases are TGTGCCAGCAGTTACTCAGCTACGACTATCGGGAGAGGCATTCAGTACTTC.